A selection of T cell receptor beta chains follows, all from one sample in a study of T cell responses to AZD1222 COVID-19 vaccine. The assay was immunoSEQ multiplex PCR, and TCRdb's table has in-frame clones only and misses some. The sample records approximately 150,000 clones, roughly 91% being singletons. The input for sequencing was peripheral blood, taken on day 0 of AZD1222 vaccination. The receptor set was obtained from an adult in good health. Both conserved end residues are trimmed from each CDR3. A D gene is named only where the DNA matches it firmly. Not every row has a clone size; where given, it reads once, few, many or a size class.

j_call: TRBJ1-3
v_call: TRBV11-2
clone_size: NA
d_call: NA
cdr3_aa: ASSLVRGNTIY

j_call: TRBJ1-1
v_call: TRBV20-1
clone_size: NA
d_call: NA
cdr3_aa: SAMEGEAF

j_call: TRBJ1-1
v_call: TRBV28
clone_size: NA
d_call: NA
cdr3_aa: ASSLPGLVAEAF

j_call: TRBJ2-1
v_call: TRBV6-5
clone_size: NA
d_call: TRBD2
cdr3_aa: ASLIGTSGSNEQF

j_call: TRBJ2-3
v_call: TRBV15
clone_size: few
d_call: TRBD1
cdr3_aa: ATSRDPQGALTDTQY

j_call: TRBJ1-6
v_call: TRBV3-1/TRBV3-2
clone_size: NA
d_call: TRBD1
cdr3_aa: ASSHRTGGSPLH

j_call: TRBJ2-7
v_call: TRBV6-2/TRBV6-3
clone_size: NA
d_call: TRBD2
cdr3_aa: ASSPNVRTSRRYEQY

j_call: TRBJ2-2
v_call: TRBV19
clone_size: NA
d_call: TRBD1
cdr3_aa: ASTSLDRVNTGELF

j_call: TRBJ2-1
v_call: TRBV6-5
clone_size: NA
d_call: NA
cdr3_aa: ASSPRGVYNEQF

j_call: TRBJ2-3
v_call: TRBV6-5
clone_size: NA
d_call: TRBD2
cdr3_aa: ASSYTVLADTDTQY

j_call: TRBJ1-2
v_call: TRBV7-9
clone_size: NA
d_call: TRBD1
cdr3_aa: ASSHRDRDNYGYT

j_call: TRBJ1-2
v_call: TRBV28
clone_size: NA
d_call: TRBD1
cdr3_aa: ASSPHRDRAFGYT

j_call: TRBJ1-1
v_call: TRBV11-2
clone_size: NA
d_call: NA
cdr3_aa: ASSSDGWSGEAF

j_call: TRBJ2-7
v_call: TRBV3-1/TRBV3-2
clone_size: NA
d_call: NA
cdr3_aa: ASSQRVYEQY

j_call: TRBJ2-3
v_call: TRBV19
clone_size: NA
d_call: TRBD2
cdr3_aa: ASSVAGIRDTQY

j_call: TRBJ1-4
v_call: TRBV29-1
clone_size: NA
d_call: NA
cdr3_aa: SATGPSLNEKLF

j_call: TRBJ2-2
v_call: TRBV5-1
clone_size: NA
d_call: NA
cdr3_aa: ASSLGPTSTGELF

j_call: TRBJ1-1
v_call: TRBV5-1
clone_size: NA
d_call: NA
cdr3_aa: ASSLARLGAPSRDTEAF

j_call: TRBJ2-3
v_call: TRBV4-2
clone_size: NA
d_call: NA
cdr3_aa: ASSRWRATDTQY

j_call: TRBJ2-2
v_call: TRBV29-1
clone_size: NA
d_call: NA
cdr3_aa: SVARAGGSGELF

j_call: TRBJ1-1
v_call: TRBV9
clone_size: NA
d_call: NA
cdr3_aa: ASSVEPQNTEAF